This section outlines one T cell receptor beta chain sequence together with its context. Its target antigen remains unknown. This sample was included in a study of monozygotic twins with inflammatory bowel disease (dated by TCRdb to the late 2010s). Regarding the research as a whole: In total, approximately 28 monozygotic twin pairs made up the full study: 19 Danish pairs, all IBD-discordant, plus nine German pairs, of which four were IBD-concordant and five were IBD-discordant. Disease-associated traits were sought mainly through comparisons between IBD patients and their genetically identical healthy co-twins within discordant pairs. Each individual had, on average, about 151 000 unique TCRalpha sequences and 181 000 unique TCRbeta sequences available for analysis.

From each donor, a roughly 2.7 ml peripheral blood sample was collected into PAXgene tubes and kept at -80 degrees C. Without any T cell sorting, total RNA was extracted from whole blood using the PAXgene blood miRNA kit on an automated QIAcube. Peripheral blood from monozygotic twin pairs who were concordant or discordant for inflammatory bowel disease underwent deep TCRalpha and TCRbeta repertoire profiling using unique molecular barcoding. Smoking habits were recorded for all twin pairs, and each individual was classified as a current, former or never smoker. What the study reported, not specific to this receptor: Differing immunosuppressive treatments among patients may have added background noise and inter-individual variability to the repertoires. TCRbeta repertoire diversity, by inverse Simpson index, was decreased in IBD patients compared with their healthy co-twins. The analysis was unable to tell different T cell subtypes apart. Repertoire similarity did not differ between concordant and discordant twins, which could be due to limited statistical power. Fewer clonotypes were shared with other individuals by IBD patients than by healthy twins, most markedly in patients showing signs of disease activity. The results gave no support for a single strong signal or clonotype linked to IBD.

Counted from cysteine to phenylalanine, this CDR3 has 13 amino acids. DNA for this receptor is not on file. The germline V gene yields SNHLY for CDR1 and FYNNEI for CDR2. The protocol used for the library was 5' RACE. Preparation of each TCR library used around 3.5 ug of total RNA. cDNA was synthesized with SMARTScribe reverse transcriptase in eight separate reactions per sample. During cDNA synthesis, unique molecular identifiers containing a 6-nucleotide sample barcode were introduced by template switching. Amplification of TCRalpha and TCRbeta cDNA involved two nested PCRs of 16 and 9 cycles, and each PCR was followed by bead purification. Before amplification, cDNA was treated with uracil DNA-glycosylase and purified using the QIAquick PCR purification kit. The second PCR added Illumina TruSeq-compatible adapters along with sample-specific barcodes. TapeStation and Qubit were used to check library quality and concentration, and roughly 4.6 ng of each library was pooled. Sequencing of pooled libraries was carried out on an Illumina HiSeq2500 single-index Rapid Run using 2 x 100 bp reads and custom sequencing primers. Per the source publication's procedure: PCR and sequencing errors were corrected by UMI-based consensus assembly using MiGEC version 1.2.6. V(D)J alignment, clonotype assembly and CDR3 extraction were performed with MiXCR version 2.1.1. To normalise gene usage, clonotype sharing and MAIT/NKT TCR abundance, the analysis used the top 1000, 10 000 and 20 000 clonotypes per sample. Diversity was computed as the inverse Simpson index with the vegan R package after downsampling to 27 000 UMIs. Paired Mann-Whitney U tests were applied to discordant twin pairs, and Benjamini-Hochberg correction was used for multiple testing. After TCRdb reprocessed the reads, each CDR3 protein sequence was kept as one row, without DNA. These V and J calls originate from TCRdb's pipeline instead of the authors' own analysis. This sample's listing comprises roughly 160,000 distinct CDR3 sequences. The ten largest clonotypes hold 2.4% of the sample.

Sequenced sample: blood. The receptor was isolated from a human donor with ulcerative colitis or Crohn's disease, or a healthy co-twin of an affected twin (not recorded which). The chain is made from TRBV2 and TRBJ1-2; TCRdb designates TRBD1, a call that cannot be tested without DNA. The CDR3 here reads CASTMTDFYGYTF. The full variable domain, with segments outside the CDR3 supplied by the reference TRBV2 and TRBJ1-2 proteins, appears as EPEVTQTPSHQVTQMGQEVILRCVPISNHLYFYWYRQILGQKVEFLVSFYNNEISEKSEIFDDQFSVERPDGSNFTLKIRSTKLEDSAMYFCASTMTDFYGYTFGSGTRLTVV.